This is a list of T cell receptor beta chains from one sample in a study of blood T cell repertoires in COVID-19. TCRdb's copy holds only in-frame clones and misses some; the assay was immunoSEQ multiplex PCR. The sample consists of some 300,000 clones, 70% to 90% of them appearing once. Material for sequencing was PBMCs or T cells enriched from blood (not recorded which). All receptors come from a young man who had recovered from COVID-19. The CDR3 runs from the conserved cysteine through the conserved F or W. The D gene is left open where the match is weak. Size is stated for part of the rows, as once, few or many counts, or as a class when the clone is expanded.

v_gene	d_gene	abundance	j_gene	CDR3aa	CDR3nt
TRBV4-1	NA	once	TRBJ1-1	CASSQDWGVGEAFF	TGCGCCAGCAGCCAAGATTGGGGGGTAGGTGAAGCTTTCTTT
TRBV14	TRBD2	NA	TRBJ2-7	CASSQETRGDEQYF	TGTGCCAGCAGCCAAGAAACGCGGGGGGACGAGCAGTACTTC
TRBV7-9	TRBD2	NA	TRBJ2-1	CASSLSLAGAYNEQFF	TGTGCCAGCAGCTTATCCTTAGCGGGGGCCTACAATGAGCAGTTCTTC
TRBV6-5	TRBD2	NA	TRBJ2-2	CASSPGLAGGELFF	TGTGCCAGCAGTCCAGGACTAGCAGGCGGGGAGCTGTTTTTT
TRBV19	TRBD1	NA	TRBJ1-5	CASSDRGNQPQHF	TGTGCCAGTAGCGACAGGGGGAATCAGCCCCAGCATTTT
TRBV14	TRBD2	NA	TRBJ2-2	CASSQVLLAGTGELFF	TGTGCCAGCAGCCAAGTCTTACTAGCGGGTACCGGGGAGCTGTTTTTT
TRBV11-3	TRBD2	NA	TRBJ2-7	CASRSYAGGAANEQYF	TGTGCCAGCAGATCCTACGCCGGGGGGGCAGCCAACGAGCAGTACTTC
TRBV3-1/TRBV3-2	NA	NA	TRBJ1-5	CASSLSNQPQHF	TGTGCCAGCAGCCTAAGCAATCAGCCCCAGCATTTT
TRBV29-1	TRBD1	once	TRBJ1-2	CSARRADRSPNYGYTF	TGCAGCGCACGACGGGCGGACAGGTCCCCTAACTATGGCTACACCTTC
TRBV19	NA	few	TRBJ1-2	CASSTGWYGYTF	TGTGCCAGTAGTACCGGGTGGTATGGCTACACCTTC
TRBV4-1	NA	NA	TRBJ2-1	CASSQSDRETFNKQFF	TGCGCCAGCAGCCAAAGTGATCGGGAAACTTTCAATAAGCAGTTCTTC
TRBV29-1	TRBD2	NA	TRBJ2-1	CSVGGTSGNYNEQFF	TGCAGCGTTGGGGGGACTAGCGGGAATTACAATGAGCAGTTCTTC
TRBV3-1/TRBV3-2	NA	NA	TRBJ1-5	CASSQSGAALQPQHF	TGTGCCAGCAGCCAAAGTGGGGCCGCCCTTCAGCCCCAGCATTTT
TRBV5-4	NA	NA	TRBJ1-3	CASSSGGGFSGNTIYF	TGTGCCAGCAGCTCGGGAGGGGGTTTCTCTGGAAACACCATATATTTT
TRBV3-1/TRBV3-2	NA	NA	TRBJ1-5	CASSQDGGGGQPQHF	TGTGCCAGCAGCCAAGACGGCGGGGGCGGTCAGCCCCAGCATTTT
TRBV13	TRBD1	NA	TRBJ1-2	CASSFTPQGSYGYTF	TGTGCCAGCAGCTTTACCCCACAGGGGAGCTATGGCTACACCTTC
TRBV20-1	NA	NA	TRBJ2-7	CSAARSGEQYF	TGCAGTGCTGCACGCAGCGGGGAGCAGTACTTC
TRBV28	NA	once	TRBJ1-5	CASSFQDQPQHF	TGTGCCAGCAGTTTTCAGGATCAGCCCCAGCATTTT
TRBV7-9	NA	NA	TRBJ2-3	CASSPHGGLGTDTQYF	TGTGCCAGCAGCCCCCACGGGGGATTAGGCACAGATACGCAGTATTTT
TRBV5-1	TRBD1	NA	TRBJ1-2	CASSRPGQGKDYGYTF	TGCGCCAGCAGCAGGCCGGGACAGGGTAAGGACTATGGCTACACCTTC
TRBV5-6	NA	NA	TRBJ1-1	CASSFAGGTEAFF	TGTGCCAGCAGCTTTGCGGGGGGGACTGAAGCTTTCTTT
TRBV12-3/TRBV12-4	TRBD1	NA	TRBJ1-2	CASSLDRGSGYTF	TGTGCCAGCAGCCTAGACAGGGGCTCTGGCTACACCTTC
TRBV18	TRBD1	NA	TRBJ1-2	CASSPYVAGGVGGYTF	TGTGCCAGCTCACCATATGTTGCAGGGGGAGTCGGGGGCTACACCTTC